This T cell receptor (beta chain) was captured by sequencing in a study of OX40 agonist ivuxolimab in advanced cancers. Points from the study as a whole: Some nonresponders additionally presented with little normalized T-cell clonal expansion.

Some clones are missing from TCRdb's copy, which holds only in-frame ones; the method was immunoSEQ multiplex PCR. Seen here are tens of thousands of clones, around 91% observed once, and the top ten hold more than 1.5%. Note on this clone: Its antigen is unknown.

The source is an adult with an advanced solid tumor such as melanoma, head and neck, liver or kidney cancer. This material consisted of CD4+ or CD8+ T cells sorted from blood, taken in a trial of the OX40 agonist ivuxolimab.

CDR3 DNA: TGTGCCAGCAGTTTAGGGACGGGGGCAAATGAGCAGTTCTTC. Protein: CASSLGTGANEQFF. The rearrangement links TRBV28 to TRBJ2-1, with D possibly called TRBD1 or TRBD2 (6 bases each). With 2 bases removed from V and 7 bases from J, the gap between germline ends came to 12 bases. The CDR3 covers 14 residues. CDR1 MDHEN and CDR2 SYDVKM come from the germline V gene.